This passage covers 14 T cell receptor beta chains from one sample sequenced in a study of glioma-infiltrating T cells. Using RNA template, CDR3s of TCR alpha and beta were amplified with iRepertoire arm-PCR. TCRdb re-derived calls from the multiplex PCR reads in MiXCR, one entry per CDR3 protein. The data show more than 100,000 distinct CDR3 sequences, 29% seen once. The material sequenced was glioma tissue, nonneoplastic brain tissue, or PBMCs (not recorded which). All receptors derive from a human donor with low-grade glioma or glioblastoma, undergoing nonglioma brain surgery, or in good health (not recorded which).

As to this clonotype: Possible read error: a much larger clone is one base away. V gene TRBV5-4 combines with J gene TRBJ2-5; no definite D call. This CDR3 comprises 14 residues. Germline V lookup: CDR1 SGHNT, CDR2 YYREEE (reference sequence). V shed 2 bases and J shed 0 bases, with 8 bases lying between them. As DNA, the CDR3 is TGTGCCAGCAGCTTCAGAATGAACCAAGAGACCCAGTACTTC. As protein: CASSFRMNQETQYF.

Ten or more counts support this clonotype. V and J are TRBV7-2 and TRBJ2-7; TRBD1 is a possible D gene (5 bases). V was clipped by 5 bases and J by 4 bases, with 15 bases between them. CDR3 length equals 14 residues. The germline V gene has CDR1 SGHTA and CDR2 FQGNSA. The DNA for the CDR3 is TGTGCCAGCAGCCGCCGAAAGGGGCCGTACGAGCAGTACTTC. Its translation: CASSRRKGPYEQYF.

Regarding this clonotype: This may come from a read error, since a much larger clone is one base off. The V and J genes are TRBV7-2 and TRBJ1-2; the D gene is possibly TRBD1 (5 bases). The CDR3 sequence is 14 residues long. V was cut by 8 bases and J by 4 bases, with 17 bases left in between. Looked up from germline, CDR1 is SGHTA and CDR2 is FQGNSA. The CDR3 sequence: CASLPLGTIYGYTF. CDR3 sequence (DNA): TGTGCCAGCTTGCCTCTCGGGACCATCTATGGCTACACCTTC. Full variable domain (outside the CDR3, taken from reference TRBV7-2 and TRBJ1-2): GAGVSQSPSNKVTEKGKDVELRCDPISGHTALYWYRQSLGQGLEFLIYFQGNSAPDKSGLPSDRFSAERTGGSVSTLTIQRTQQEDSAVYLCASLPLGTIYGYTFGSGTRLTVV.

As concerns this clonotype: With a much larger clone just one base away, this may be a read error. The gene calls are TRBV20-1 and TRBJ1-2, with 8 bases fitting TRBD1. V gave up 3 bases and J gave up 6 bases; unmatched junction bases: 12. Germline assignment: CDR1 DFQATT and CDR2 SNEGSKA (reference sequence). This CDR3 comprises 15 residues. The CDR3 DNA is TGCAGTGCTAGTGTTCCGGACAGGGAGGATAATGGCTACACCTTC. Translating gives CSASVPDREDNGYTF.

This clonotype appeared many times. The rearrangement uses TRBV7-2 and TRBJ1-5, with TRBD1 matching 7 bases. The V gene end was trimmed by 3 bases and the J gene end by 7 bases; junction bases not matched to a gene: 6. The length of the CDR3 is 14 residues. The germline CDR1 and CDR2 sequences are SGHTA and FQGNSA. CDR3 nucleotides: TGTGCCAGCAGCTTGAAGGGGGCGGGCCAGCCCCAGCATTTT. Its protein is CASSLKGAGQPQHF.

Remarks on this clonotype: The junction departs from germline at one end; a sequencing error may be responsible. This chain uses TRBV6-1 with TRBJ2-2; D is possibly TRBD1 (7 bases). Looked up from germline, CDR1 is MNHNS and CDR2 is SASEGT. The CDR3 spans 14 residues. As DNA, the CDR3 is TGTGCCAGCGGGGGGACAGTAAACACCGTGGAGCTGTTTTTT. It codes for CASGGTVNTVELFF.

This clonotype was recorded at least ten times. The rearrangement uses TRBV6-1 and TRBJ2-7, with TRBD2 identical over 7 bases. Losses at the gene ends were 6 bases for V and 5 bases for J; bases not matched to a gene: 10. The CDR3 is 14 amino acids. The V gene's germline CDR1 is MNHNS and CDR2 SASEGT. For the CDR3, the DNA is TGTGCCAGCAGACCCACCGGGGGGAGCCACGAGCAGTACTTC. It translates to CASRPTGGSHEQYF.

This clonotype showed up many times. The gene calls are TRBV20-1 and TRBJ2-1; no firm D call. The germline V and J ends were trimmed by 3 bases and 9 bases, with 12 bases remaining between them. Per germline, CDR1 DFQATT and CDR2 SNEGSKA (reference sequence). The CDR3 is 12 residues long. CDR3 amino acids: CSARSPRSEQFF. CDR3 DNA: TGCAGTGCTAGGTCTCCCCGATCTGAGCAGTTCTTC.

Details on this clonotype: This clone may be a read error of a much larger clone one base away. The CDR3 loop reads CASSLRLAGNAQYF. The CDR3 DNA is TGTGCCAGCAGCTTAAGGCTAGCGGGGAATGCGCAGTATTTT. The chain carries TRBV7-9 and TRBJ2-3, with 9 bases lining up with TRBD2. Germline-derived CDR1 and CDR2 are SEHNR and FQNEAQ (reference sequence). This CDR3 spans 14 amino acids. Trimming at V came to 2 bases and at J to 10 bases, leaving 7 bases not matched to a gene. The variable domain in full, with the rest retrieved from reference TRBV7-9 and TRBJ2-3, is DTGVSQNPRHKITKRGQNVTFRCDPISEHNRLYWYRQTLGQGPEFLTYFQNEAQLEKSRLLSDRFSAERPKGSFSTLEIQRTEQGDSAMYLCASSLRLAGNAQYFGPGTRLTVL.

This clonotype has at least ten counts. The V gene is TRBV7-2, the J gene TRBJ2-7, with D tentatively TRBD2 (6 bases). CDR1 is SGHTA and CDR2 is FQGNSA in the germline V gene. The CDR3 consists of 15 residues. Deletions cut 5 bases from V and 4 bases from J, with 18 bases between. The CDR3 sequence: CASSPSRGGGYEQYF. The CDR3 region has the DNA TGTGCCAGCAGCCCAAGCCGGGGAGGAGGATACGAGCAGTACTTC. Drawing the rest from reference TRBV7-2 and TRBJ2-7, the complete variable domain is GAGVSQSPSNKVTEKGKDVELRCDPISGHTALYWYRQSLGQGLEFLIYFQGNSAPDKSGLPSDRFSAERTGGSVSTLTIQRTQQEDSAVYLCASSPSRGGGYEQYFGPGTRLTVT.

V usage is TRBV15 and J usage is TRBJ2-4; 8 nucleotides agree with TRBD1. J gave up 0 bases and V 0 bases, and 7 bases lay outside the gene matches. This CDR3 is 18 amino acids long. From germline, CDR1 is LNHNV and CDR2 YYDKDF (reference sequence). CDR3 residues: CATSRDLQGALAKNIQYF. The CDR3 DNA sequence: TGTGCCACCAGCAGAGATCTTCAGGGGGCCTTAGCCAAAAACATTCAGTACTTC.

This rearrangement joins TRBV27 to TRBJ1-6; 9 positions agree with TRBD1. With V trimmed by 3 bases and J by 7 bases, 7 bases remained unmatched. CDR1 and CDR2 (germline): MNHEY, SMNVEV (reference sequence). The CDR3 contains 16 residues. CDR3 coding DNA: TGTGCCAGCAGTTTCCAGGGGGACAGGGAGAATTCACCCCTCCACTTT. This encodes CASSFQGDRENSPLHF.

This clonotype was recorded at least ten times. This chain connects TRBV12-3 or TRBV12-4 to TRBJ2-5; TRBD2 matches at 12 bases. V trimming: 6 bases; J trimming: 2 bases; junction bases outside the gene matches: 4. The CDR3 loop spans 15 amino acids. The CDR3 DNA reads as TGTGCCAGCAGCCTGACTAGCGGGGGACAAGAGACCCAGTACTTC. Translating gives CASSLTSGGQETQYF.

This clonotype was seen ten or more times. V and J are TRBV6-1 and TRBJ1-3, with D hard to call. V lost 4 bases and J 9 bases, leaving 16 bases between the germline ends. This CDR3 has 14 amino acids. Germline-derived CDR1 and CDR2 are MNHNS and SASEGT. The CDR3 protein is CASSADGRGSTIYF. The CDR3 region has the DNA TGTGCCAGCAGTGCGGACGGTCGGGGTTCCACCATATATTTT.